This paragraph covers one T cell receptor beta chain sequence. This record belongs to a study of shared clonotypes between healthy human individuals. The germline V and J ends were trimmed by 0 bases and 1 base, with 11 bases remaining between them. This CDR3 comprises 16 residues. Germline V gives CDR1 LNHNV, CDR2 YYDKDF (reference sequence). Libraries were prepared by immunoSEQ multiplex PCR; TCRdb keeps only in-frame clonotypes and omits some of them. The sample holds roughly 510,000 clones, 60% to 80% seen once. The receptor was derived from a woman aged 40 to 50 in good health. Some clones in this sample may be carry-over from other donors' samples. This chain joins TRBV15 and TRBJ2-3; tentative D call: TRBD2 (5 bases). Sequencing used PBMCs. For the CDR3, the DNA is TGTGCCACCAGCAGAGATGAGGGATGGGGCACAGATACGCAGTATTTT. This sequence encodes CATSRDEGWGTDTQYF. The variable domain in full, with the rest retrieved from reference TRBV15 and TRBJ2-3, is DAMVIQNPRYQVTQFGKPVTLSCSQTLNHNVMYWYQQKSSQAPKLLFHYYDKDFNNEADTPDNFQSRRPNTSFCFLDIRSPGLGDTAMYLCATSRDEGWGTDTQYFGPGTRLTVL.